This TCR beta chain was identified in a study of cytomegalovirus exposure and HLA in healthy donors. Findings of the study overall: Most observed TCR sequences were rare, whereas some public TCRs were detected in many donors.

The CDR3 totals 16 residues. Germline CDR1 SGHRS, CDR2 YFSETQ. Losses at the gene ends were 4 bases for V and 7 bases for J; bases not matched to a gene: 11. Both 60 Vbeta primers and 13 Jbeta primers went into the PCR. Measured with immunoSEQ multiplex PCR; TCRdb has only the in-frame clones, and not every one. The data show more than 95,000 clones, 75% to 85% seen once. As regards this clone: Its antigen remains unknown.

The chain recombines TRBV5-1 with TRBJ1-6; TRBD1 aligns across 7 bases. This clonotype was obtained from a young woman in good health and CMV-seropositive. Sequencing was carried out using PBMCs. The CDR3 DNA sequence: TGCGCCAGCAGCCCGGGACAGATTATGAAAAATTCACCCCTCCACTTT. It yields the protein CASSPGQIMKNSPLHF.